The 32 T cell receptor beta chains presented below share a single source sample, sequenced in a study of OX40 agonist ivuxolimab in advanced cancers. TCRdb keeps only in-frame clones here, not all; method: immunoSEQ multiplex PCR. The profile shows more than 9,000 clones, 65% to 75% of them singletons. The sample here was CD4+ or CD8+ T cells sorted from blood, taken in a trial of the OX40 agonist ivuxolimab. These receptors were collected from an adult with an advanced solid tumor such as melanoma, head and neck, liver or kidney cancer.

This clone was counted between two and nine times. V is TRBV7-9 and J is TRBJ2-7; 8 positions match TRBD2. The V gene's germline CDR1 is SEHNR and CDR2 FQNEAQ (reference sequence). There are 14 residues in the CDR3. Trimming removed 4 bases from V and 1 base from J; junction bases left unmatched: 3. CDR3 protein: CASSSSGRSYEQYF. CDR3 in DNA: TGTGCCAGCAGCTCGAGCGGGAGATCCTACGAGCAGTACTTC.

The chain is built from TRBV4-2 and TRBJ2-3; maybe TRBD2 (6 bases). The CDR3 consists of 17 residues. The germline V and J ends were trimmed by 5 bases and 0 bases, with 18 bases remaining between them. CDR1 is LGHNA, CDR2 YNFKEQ, per germline. Here the CDR3 reads CASSRSGGELSTDTQYF. The CDR3 nucleotides are TGTGCCAGCAGCAGGTCGGGCGGGGAGCTGAGCACAGATACGCAGTATTTT.

This clone was seen a handful of times. This sequence joins TRBV6-4 and TRBJ1-4, with D tentatively TRBD1 (5 bases). V lost 6 bases, J lost 8 bases, and 19 bases lay in between. The CDR3 consists of 15 residues. Germline CDR1 is MRHNA and CDR2 is SNTAGT. The CDR3 region has the DNA TGTGCCAGCAGGGAATACCGGGACGGGGAAGAAAAACTGTTTTTT. Protein product: CASREYRDGEEKLFF.

This clone has just a few counts. The gene calls are TRBV15 and TRBJ2-1; perhaps TRBD1 as D (6 bases). V lost 4 bases and J lost 7, with 11 bases in between. Germline-derived CDR1 and CDR2 are LNHNV and YYDKDF (reference sequence). The CDR3 contains 13 residues. The CDR3 sequence is CATSNLQGNEQFF. CDR3 nucleotides: TGTGCCACCAGCAACTTACAGGGAAATGAGCAGTTCTTC.

The rearrangement links TRBV4-2 to TRBJ1-6; D may be TRBD1 (5 bases). The V end lost 0 bases, the J end lost 7 bases, and 13 bases lay between the germline ends. The CDR3 length is 16 residues. Germline values: CDR1 LGHNA, CDR2 YNFKEQ. The CDR3 sequence is CASSQDHTGGNSPLHF. The DNA for the CDR3 is TGTGCCAGCAGCCAAGATCACACAGGCGGGAATTCACCCCTCCACTTT.

This clone has a handful of counts. The V gene is TRBV19, the J gene TRBJ2-3; TRBD2 matches at 12 bases. The CDR3 runs to 15 residues. With 7 bases clipped from V and 4 bases from J, the junction kept 6 bases outside the gene matches. Germline V gene data show CDR1 as LNHDA and CDR2 as SQIVND (reference sequence). CDR3: CASTHLAGGPDTQYF. The CDR3 nucleotides are TGTGCCAGTACCCACCTAGCGGGGGGGCCAGATACGCAGTATTTT.

The chain couples TRBV9 to TRBJ1-2; D is perhaps TRBD1 (5 bases). V lost 3 bases and J lost 6, with 21 bases in between. The CDR3 spans 16 residues. Germline V lookup: CDR1 SGDLS, CDR2 YYNGEE. The CDR3 is CASSAGSLPGPDGYTF. CDR3 bases: TGTGCCAGCAGCGCCGGGTCCCTCCCGGGACCCGATGGCTACACCTTC.

The V call is TRBV7-6, the J call TRBJ1-2; the D gene is possibly TRBD1 (6 bases). Germline values: CDR1 SGHVS, CDR2 FNYEAQ. V lost 4 bases to trimming and J lost 6 bases, with 24 bases between them. The CDR3 extends over 17 amino acids. The CDR3 region is CASSYFAIETGPDGYTF. CDR3 in DNA: TGTGCCAGCAGCTATTTCGCGATCGAAACAGGGCCGGATGGCTACACCTTC.

This clone was detected a few times. The chain recombines TRBV6-5 with TRBJ2-1, with 8 bases matching TRBD2. The V segment lost 5 bases and the J segment 2 bases; nucleotides outside the gene matches: 2. Per the germline V gene, CDR1 is MNHEY and CDR2 is SVGAGI. CDR3 size: 14 residues. This CDR3 reads CASSTGGPYNEQFF. In DNA, the CDR3 is TGTGCCAGCAGTACGGGGGGGCCCTACAATGAGCAGTTCTTC.

The chain joins TRBV7-8 to TRBJ2-7, with D possibly TRBD1 on 6 matching bases. Trimming left V 4 bases short and J 2 bases short, with 12 bases between. Germline V lookup: CDR1 SGHVS, CDR2 FQNEAQ. The CDR3 totals 14 residues. The CDR3 loop is CASSSRTVPYEQYF. DNA for the CDR3: TGTGCCAGCAGCTCAAGGACAGTTCCCTACGAGCAGTACTTC.

The sample holds one count of this clone. The chain uses TRBV19 and TRBJ2-7; 7 bases line up with TRBD2. CDR1 and CDR2 from the germline V gene are LNHDA and SQIVND (reference sequence). This CDR3 comprises 12 residues. Unmatched junction bases numbered 3, after V lost 4 bases and J lost 6 bases. CDR3 protein: CASSSGLGEQYF. DNA of the CDR3: TGTGCCAGTAGTAGCGGACTAGGCGAGCAGTACTTC.

This chain connects TRBV19 to TRBJ2-5; 10 bases agree with TRBD2. Germline CDR1 and CDR2: LNHDA and SQIVND (reference sequence). V gave up 5 bases and J gave up 2 bases; unmatched junction bases: 2. There are 14 residues in the CDR3. CDR3 loop: CASSGLAEQETQYF. CDR3 bases: TGTGCCAGTAGTGGACTAGCGGAACAAGAGACCCAGTACTTC.

V is TRBV9 and J is TRBJ1-1, with D possibly TRBD1 on 5 matching bases. The CDR3 is made up of 13 amino acids. Germline V gene lookup returns CDR1 SGDLS and CDR2 YYNGEE. V was clipped by 0 bases and J by 6 bases, with 9 bases between them. For the CDR3, the DNA is TGTGCCAGCAGCGTAGCTACAGGCGCTGAAGCTTTCTTT. Its translation is CASSVATGAEAFF.

In this sample, this clone is medium-sized (0.01 to 0.1%). Other DNA sequences of this sample code for an identical CDR3. This rearrangement joins TRBV4-1 to TRBJ2-7; TRBD1 agrees at 7 bases. The length of the CDR3 is 14 residues. Trimming at V came to 1 base and at J to 3 bases, leaving 3 bases not matched to a gene. In germline, CDR1 is MGHRA, CDR2 YSYEKL. The CDR3 DNA sequence: TGCGCCAGCAGCCAAGGACAGGGCAGCTACGAGCAGTACTTC. Protein sequence: CASSQGQGSYEQYF.

The chain has TRBV28 and TRBJ2-2, with D hard to call. The V gene lost 2 bases and the J gene lost 6 bases, with 7 bases spanning the gap. CDR3 size: 13 residues. Germline V lookup: CDR1 MDHEN, CDR2 SYDVKM. CDR3 coding DNA: TGTGCCAGCAGTTTAATAATTTCCGGGGAGCTGTTTTTT. Translated, it gives CASSLIISGELFF.

The V and J genes are TRBV7-8 and TRBJ2-5, with D unclear. The CDR3 totals 15 residues. The V gene lost 5 bases and the J gene lost 5 bases, with 18 bases spanning the gap. Germline CDR1 reads SGHVS; CDR2 reads FQNEAQ. The DNA for the CDR3 is TGTGCCAGCAGCGTCCGACTGGGCGCGGTGGAGACCCAGTACTTC. Residues: CASSVRLGAVETQYF. Based on the CDR3 plus reference TRBV7-8 and TRBJ2-5, the full variable domain is GAGVSQSPRYKVAKRGQDVALRCDPISGHVSLFWYQQALGQGPEFLTYFQNEAQLDKSGLPSDRFFAERPEGSVSTLKIQRTQQEDSAVYLCASSVRLGAVETQYFGPGTRLLVL.

By frequency in the sample, this clone is medium-sized (0.01 to 0.1%). The chain couples TRBV6-5 to TRBJ2-7; D possibly corresponds to TRBD1 (6 bases). The CDR3 totals 14 residues. Germline CDR1 is MNHEY and CDR2 is SVGAGI. Trimming removed 2 bases at V and 3 bases at J, with 11 bases between. As DNA, the CDR3 is TGTGCCAGCAGTTACGGGGGCTCCGTCTACGAGCAGTACTTC. Translating it yields CASSYGGSVYEQYF.

The chain is built from TRBV6-1 and TRBJ2-7; TRBD1 agrees at 10 bases. Trimming cost V 4 bases and J 3 bases; bases outside gene matches: 3. The germline CDR1 and CDR2 sequences are MNHNS and SASEGT. This CDR3 contains 14 residues. DNA for the CDR3: TGTGCCAGCAGTGCGACAGGGGGCGGCTACGAGCAGTACTTC. Amino acid sequence: CASSATGGGYEQYF.

This chain links TRBV28 with TRBJ2-1; D is perhaps TRBD2 (6 bases). The V end was cut by 5 bases, the J end by 9 bases, with 14 bases between. This CDR3 region has 13 residues. Germline CDR1 reads MDHEN; CDR2 reads SYDVKM. The CDR3 DNA follows: TGTGCCAGCAGTCCCCGGACTACTAGTGAGCAGTTCTTC. Residues: CASSPRTTSEQFF.

This rearrangement joins TRBV7-6 to TRBJ2-3, with 8 bases aligning to TRBD1. After removal of 5 bases from V and 0 bases from J, the junction contained 4 bases not matched to a gene. The germline CDR1 and CDR2 sequences are SGHVS and FNYEAQ. There are 15 residues in the CDR3. CDR3 residues: CASSHGQGSTDTQYF. Written as DNA, the CDR3 is TGTGCCAGCAGCCATGGACAGGGCAGCACAGATACGCAGTATTTT.

This chain joins TRBV7-9 and TRBJ1-6; D is uncertain. In germline, CDR1 is SEHNR, CDR2 FQNEAQ (reference sequence). This CDR3 spans 16 amino acids. V lost 4 bases, J lost 8 bases, and 18 bases lay in between. CDR3: CASSWDPGTVYSPLHF. CDR3 coding DNA: TGTGCCAGCAGCTGGGATCCCGGCACAGTGTATTCACCCCTCCACTTT. The variable domain in full, with the rest retrieved from reference TRBV7-9 and TRBJ1-6, is DTGVSQNPRHKITKRGQNVTFRCDPISEHNRLYWYRQTLGQGPEFLTYFQNEAQLEKSRLLSDRFSAERPKGSFSTLEIQRTEQGDSAMYLCASSWDPGTVYSPLHFGNGTRLTVT.

The CDR3 here is CASSPGTGYTGELFF. The CDR3 DNA follows: TGTGCCAGCAGTCCCGGGACAGGGTACACCGGGGAGCTGTTTTTT. The chain links TRBV7-3 to TRBJ2-2; 9 bases are a match to TRBD1. This CDR3 has 15 amino acids. The trim removed 6 bases at V and 3 bases at J, leaving 5 bases unmatched. Germline V lookup: CDR1 SGHTA, CDR2 FQGTGA. Full variable domain (remainder filled in from reference TRBV7-3 and TRBJ2-2): GAGVSQTPSNKVTEKGKYVELRCDPISGHTALYWYRQSLGQGPEFLIYFQGTGAADDSGLPNDRFFAVRPEGSVSTLKIQRTERGDSAVYLCASSPGTGYTGELFFGEGSRLTVL.

This sequence joins TRBV6-6 and TRBJ2-7; tentatively, D is TRBD2 (6 bases). Per the germline V gene, CDR1 is MNHNY and CDR2 is SVGAGI (reference sequence). The germline V and J ends were trimmed by 4 bases and 2 bases, with 15 bases remaining between them. CDR3 length: 15 amino acids. CDR3 loop: CASSSGGAGTYEQYF. The CDR3, as DNA: TGTGCCAGCAGTTCAGGCGGGGCAGGGACCTACGAGCAGTACTTC.

The chain recombines TRBV19 with TRBJ2-1; weak D call: TRBD1 (5 bases). This CDR3 comprises 15 residues. Germline V gene data show CDR1 as LNHDA and CDR2 as SQIVND (reference sequence). The V and J ends lost 4 bases and 0 bases respectively, with 10 bases between them. In nucleotides, the CDR3 is TGTGCCAGTAGTACGGACACTACCTCCTACAATGAGCAGTTCTTC. Residues: CASSTDTTSYNEQFF.

Comments on this clone: In the same sample, other DNA sequences code for this CDR3. This chain links TRBV2 with TRBJ2-5; possibly TRBD1 or TRBD2 for D (6 bases each). Per germline, CDR1 SNHLY and CDR2 FYNNEI. The CDR3 runs to 14 residues. Trimming cost V 3 bases and J 2 bases, with 10 bases left between them. In DNA, the CDR3 is TGTGCCAGCAGTGATTTAGGGGGGCAAGAGACCCAGTACTTC. This sequence encodes CASSDLGGQETQYF.

This clone was seen only once. The gene calls are TRBV5-6 and TRBJ2-7; the match to TRBD1 covers 8 bases. The trim removed 4 bases at V and 3 bases at J, leaving 6 bases unmatched. The CDR3 is made up of 14 amino acids. Looked up from germline, CDR1 is SGHDT and CDR2 is YYEEEE. CDR3 region: CASSQGTGNYEQYF. CDR3 in DNA: TGTGCCAGCAGCCAAGGGACAGGCAACTACGAGCAGTACTTC.

The chain links TRBV9 to TRBJ2-7; the match to TRBD1 covers 7 bases. This CDR3 has 14 amino acids. V lost 3 bases to trimming and J lost 1 base; unmatched junction nucleotides: 4. Germline CDR1 reads SGDLS; CDR2 reads YYNGEE. CDR3 sequence reads: CASSAGQDSYEQYF. For the CDR3, the DNA is TGTGCCAGCAGCGCTGGACAGGATTCCTACGAGCAGTACTTC.

This clone appeared a few times. A far larger clone lies a single base away; this is likely a read error. The chain joins TRBV29-1 to TRBJ2-7; D unclear. This CDR3 is 16 amino acids long. V was cut by 1 base and J by 7 bases, with 23 bases left in between. Germline CDR1 SQVTM, CDR2 ANQGSEA. DNA for the CDR3: TGCAGCGTTGAAGCCTCTATTTCTGGGCCCTACAATGAGCAGTACTTC. Its protein product is CSVEASISGPYNEQYF.

By proportion, this clone is medium-sized. The chain uses TRBV28 and TRBJ2-7; 7 nucleotides align to TRBD2. J lost 5 bases, V lost 1 base, and 8 bases had no gene match. The CDR3 has 15 amino acids. CDR1 is MDHEN and CDR2 is SYDVKM in the germline V gene. The DNA of the CDR3 is TGTGCCAGCAGTTTATCCTTGCGGGGGACTCACGAGCAGTACTTC. Protein product: CASSLSLRGTHEQYF.

V gene TRBV10-3 combines with J gene TRBJ1-2, with unresolved D. The germline CDR1 and CDR2 sequences are ENHRY and SYGVKD. Trimming stripped 0 bases from V and 4 bases from J, with 6 bases between. This CDR3 is built from 13 residues. The CDR3, as DNA: TGTGCCATCAGTGAGTCGCAAAGCTATGGCTACACCTTC. Protein sequence: CAISESQSYGYTF.

The rearrangement links TRBV7-9 to TRBJ2-3; no definite D call. The CDR3 has 13 residues. V lost 5 bases to trimming and J lost 6 bases, with 12 bases between them. Germline-derived CDR1 and CDR2 are SEHNR and FQNEAQ (reference sequence). The CDR3 loop reads CASSPRLRDTQYF. The CDR3 DNA is TGTGCCAGCAGCCCCCGACTCCGGGATACGCAGTATTTT.

This rearrangement joins TRBV28 to TRBJ1-2; D is possibly TRBD1 (5 bases). Germline CDR1 MDHEN, CDR2 SYDVKM. V gave up 6 bases and J gave up 2 bases, with 16 bases separating them. The length of the CDR3 is 15 residues. CDR3 amino acids: CASRAKGLRNYGYTF. CDR3 sequence (DNA): TGTGCCAGCAGGGCGAAGGGGTTAAGGAACTATGGCTACACCTTC.